This passage covers 10 T cell receptor beta chains from one sample sequenced in a study of blood T cell repertoires in COVID-19. Sequenced by immunoSEQ multiplex PCR; TCRdb stores in-frame clones only, minus some. The sample holds 95,000 to 150,000 clones, around 86% seen once. The sample taken for sequencing was peripheral blood. Source of these receptors: a man in his 60s with acute or convalescent COVID-19.

The rearrangement links TRBV6-6 to TRBJ2-7; no clear D gene. Germline CDR1 and CDR2: MNHNY and SVGAGI (reference sequence). The CDR3 sequence is 13 residues long. V was shortened by 5 bases and J by 0 bases, with 8 bases between the two germline ends. CDR3 nucleotide sequence: TGTGCCAGCAGTCCAACTGGCTCCTACGAGCAGTACTTC. Amino acid sequence: CASSPTGSYEQYF.

The CDR3 protein is CASRQTGTGNTIYF. The DNA of the CDR3 is TGTGCCAGCAGGCAAACAGGGACTGGAAACACCATATATTTT. The chain couples TRBV5-8 to TRBJ1-3; perhaps TRBD1 as D (6 bases). CDR3 size: 14 residues. From germline, CDR1 is SGHTS and CDR2 YDEGEE. Trimming cost V 5 bases and J 2 bases, with 11 bases left between them.

The chain uses TRBV24-1 and TRBJ1-5; the D is unclear. Germline V gene sequence: CDR1 KGHDR, CDR2 SFDVKD. This CDR3 has 12 residues. Trimming pared 9 bases from V and 7 bases from J, leaving 12 bases between. Here the CDR3 reads CATSDPGQPQHF. DNA for the CDR3: TGTGCCACCTCCGACCCCGGGCAGCCCCAGCATTTT.

The chain employs TRBV6-5 and TRBJ1-2; D remains unclear. Germline CDR1 MNHEY, CDR2 SVGAGI. The CDR3 sequence is 15 residues long. V lost 7 bases and J 8 bases, leaving 23 bases between the germline ends. CDR3 amino acids: CASTVQSDGDGGYTF. CDR3 nucleotides: TGTGCCAGCACGGTTCAATCAGACGGGGATGGCGGCTACACCTTC.

The chain recombines TRBV15 with TRBJ1-5; possibly TRBD1 for D (6 bases). V lost 1 base, J lost 4 bases, and 11 bases lay in between. The CDR3 loop spans 15 amino acids. Germline CDR1 and CDR2: LNHNV and YYDKDF (reference sequence). The CDR3 spells CATSRGQGLNQPQHF. The CDR3 DNA reads as TGTGCCACCAGCAGAGGGCAGGGGTTAAATCAGCCCCAGCATTTT.

The chain employs TRBV9 and TRBJ2-5; 12 positions agree with TRBD1. The CDR3 totals 15 residues. V shed 4 bases and J 7 bases; nucleotides not matched to a gene: 8. In germline, CDR1 is SGDLS, CDR2 YYNGEE. The DNA for the CDR3 is TGTGCCAGCAGCCCCGGGACAGGGGGCGGCGGGACCCAGTACTTC. It codes for CASSPGTGGGGTQYF.

This sequence joins TRBV3-1 (or the pseudogene TRBV3-2) and TRBJ2-5; TRBD1 might be the D (5 bases). The CDR3 is 13 amino acids. V was clipped by 1 base and J by 3 bases, with 6 bases between them. Germline V gene lookup returns CDR1 LGHDT and CDR2 YNNKEL (reference sequence). As DNA, the CDR3 is TGTGCCAGCAGCCAAGCACAGGAAGAGACCCAGTACTTC. This sequence encodes CASSQAQEETQYF.

The chain combines TRBV5-4 with TRBJ2-2, with 8 bases lining up with TRBD2. This CDR3 is 18 amino acids long. Germline assignment: CDR1 SGHNT and CDR2 YYREEE (reference sequence). With 0 bases clipped from V and 5 bases from J, the junction kept 12 bases outside the gene matches. The CDR3 coding sequence is TGTGCCAGCAGCTTGGTGGGTAGCGGGATCGTGAGGACCGGGGAGCTGTTTTTT. It is translated as CASSLVGSGIVRTGELFF.

The chain couples TRBV18 to TRBJ1-6; D is undetermined. Germline lookup yields CDR1 KGHSH and CDR2 LQKENI. Trimming shortened V by 6 bases and J by 9 bases, and 15 bases separated the two germline ends. The length of the CDR3 is 14 residues. The CDR3 bases are TGTGCCAGCTCCCCAGGAGGGAACGGTTCACCCCTCCACTTT. This encodes CASSPGGNGSPLHF. The whole variable domain, remainder taken from reference TRBV18 and TRBJ1-6, is NAGVMQNPRHLVRRRGQEARLRCSPMKGHSHVYWYRQLPEEGLKFMVYLQKENIIDESGMPKERFSAEFPKEGPSILRIQQVVRGDSAAYFCASSPGGNGSPLHFGNGTRLTVT.

This chain uses TRBV27 with TRBJ2-2; 10 positions match TRBD1. With 7 bases clipped from V and 3 bases from J, the junction kept 5 bases outside the gene matches. The CDR3 is made up of 15 amino acids. Germline CDR1 is MNHEY and CDR2 is SMNVEV (reference sequence). The CDR3: CASTDRGPDTGELFF. As DNA, the CDR3 is TGTGCCAGCACAGACAGGGGGCCCGACACCGGGGAGCTGTTTTTT.